This T cell receptor beta chain was retrieved from a study of blood T cell repertoires in COVID-19. Background on the study: PBMCs, B-cell-depleted T cells, or T cells were the source of the cDNA or gDNA that made up the material.

CDR3 length equals 12 residues. V lost 3 bases to trimming and J lost 7 bases, with 7 bases between them. Germline V CDR1 and CDR2: MNHEY, SVGEGT. This clone was recorded at least ten times. Profiling relied on immunoSEQ multiplex PCR, and the TCRdb table lists in-frame clones only, not all of them. The table has some 190,000 clones, roughly 88% seen once; the top ten hold roughly 6%. This receptor was obtained from a woman between 40 and 55 years old who had recovered from COVID-19. The sample consisted of peripheral blood. This rearrangement joins TRBV6-2 or TRBV6-3 to TRBJ1-5, with D uncertain. The CDR3 loop reads CASSYGGQPQHF. In DNA form, the CDR3 reads TGTGCCAGCAGTTATGGTGGCCAGCCCCAGCATTTT.